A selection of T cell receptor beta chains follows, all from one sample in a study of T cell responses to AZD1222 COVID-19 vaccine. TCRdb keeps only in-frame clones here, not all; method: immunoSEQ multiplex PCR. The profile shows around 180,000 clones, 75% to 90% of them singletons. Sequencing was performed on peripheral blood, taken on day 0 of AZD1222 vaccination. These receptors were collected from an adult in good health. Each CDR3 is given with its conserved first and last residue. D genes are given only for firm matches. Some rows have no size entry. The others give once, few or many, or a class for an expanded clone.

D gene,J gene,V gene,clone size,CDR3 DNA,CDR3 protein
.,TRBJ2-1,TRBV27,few,TGTGCCAGCAGTTTGGTCAGGGGAGGGCGGTACAATGAGCAGTTCTTC,CASSLVRGGRYNEQFF
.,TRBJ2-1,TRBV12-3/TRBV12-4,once,TGTGCCAGCAGTTTACGGGAGTACAATGAGCAGTTCTTC,CASSLREYNEQFF
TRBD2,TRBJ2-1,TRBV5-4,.,TGTGCCAGCAGCTTGAGTGGGAGGGGCTCGTACAATGAGCAGTTCTTC,CASSLSGRGSYNEQFF
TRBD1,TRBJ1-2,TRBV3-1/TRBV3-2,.,TGTGCCAGCAGCCAAGAACGACGTCAGGGGGGATATGGCTACACCTTC,CASSQERRQGGYGYTF
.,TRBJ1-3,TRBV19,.,TGTGCCAGCAGGGTTGGGGTTACTGGAAACACCATATATTTT,CASRVGVTGNTIYF
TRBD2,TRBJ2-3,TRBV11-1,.,TGTGCCAGCAGCCCTAGCGGGAGTAGCACAGATACGCAGTATTTT,CASSPSGSSTDTQYF
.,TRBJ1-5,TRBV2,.,TGTGCCAGCAGAGGGGTGGCTCAGCCCCAGCATTTT,CASRGVAQPQHF
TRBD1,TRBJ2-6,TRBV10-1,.,TGCGCCAGCTATAGGGACAGCGGTTCATCTGGGGCCAACGTCCTGACTTTC,CASYRDSGSSGANVLTF
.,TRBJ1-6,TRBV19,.,TGTGCCAGTAGTAGGGGAAGCTCCTATAATTCACCCCTCCACTTT,CASSRGSSYNSPLHF
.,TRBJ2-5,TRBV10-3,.,TGTGCCATCAGTGAGTCGGGCGGGAACCAAGAGACCCAGTACTTC,CAISESGGNQETQYF
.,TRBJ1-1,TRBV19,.,TGTGCCAGTATCATCCGGGACCCCATGGGGACTGAAGCTTTCTTT,CASIIRDPMGTEAFF
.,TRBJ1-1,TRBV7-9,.,TGTGCCAGCAGCTTTTACAGAGCGAACACTGAAGCTTTCTTT,CASSFYRANTEAFF
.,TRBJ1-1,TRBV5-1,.,TGCGCCAGCAGCCTGAAAATGACAGGCCTCATGAACACTGAAGCTTTCTTT,CASSLKMTGLMNTEAFF
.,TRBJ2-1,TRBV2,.,TGTGCCAGCAGTGTCGGGTACAATGAGCAGTTCTTC,CASSVGYNEQFF
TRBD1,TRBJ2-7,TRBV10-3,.,TGTGCCATCAGTGATGGACAGGGGGCCTACGAGCAGTACTTC,CAISDGQGAYEQYF
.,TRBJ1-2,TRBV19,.,TGTGCCAGTAGTGCGTCCGGTGGGGGCCCTTACTATGGCTACACCTTC,CASSASGGGPYYGYTF
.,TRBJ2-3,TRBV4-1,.,TGCGCCAGCAGCCAAGTTCTAGGCACAGATACGCAGTATTTT,CASSQVLGTDTQYF
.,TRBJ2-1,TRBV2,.,TGTGCCAGCAGAAAAGGGGGAGTCTACAATGAGCAGTTCTTC,CASRKGGVYNEQFF
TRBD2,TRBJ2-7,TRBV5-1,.,TGCGCCAGCAGCTTGGCACTTAGCGGGAGAGCCTACGAGCAGTACTTC,CASSLALSGRAYEQYF
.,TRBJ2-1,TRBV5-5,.,TGTGCCAGCAGCTTGCAGATGTTGAATGAGCAGTTCTTC,CASSLQMLNEQFF
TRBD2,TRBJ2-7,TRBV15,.,TGTGCCACCAGCAGTAGCGGGAGCGGGTACGAGCAGTACTTC,CATSSSGSGYEQYF
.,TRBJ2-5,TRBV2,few,TGTGCCAGCATTTCACAGGGAGGACGGGAGACCCAGTACTTC,CASISQGGRETQYF
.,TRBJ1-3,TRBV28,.,TGTGCCAGCAGTTTGAGGGGACCTCTCTCTGGAAACACCATATATTTT,CASSLRGPLSGNTIYF
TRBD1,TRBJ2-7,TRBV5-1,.,TGCGCCAGCAGCGCAAGACAGGGTGGGGAGCAGTACTTC,CASSARQGGEQYF
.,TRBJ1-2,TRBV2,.,TGTGCCAGCAGTGACAGGGACTATGGCTACACCTTC,CASSDRDYGYTF
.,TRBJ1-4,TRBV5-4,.,TGTGCCAGCAGCTTGTATGTGCAGGGAAAAAAAACTAATGAAAAACTGTTTTTT,CASSLYVQGKKTNEKLFF
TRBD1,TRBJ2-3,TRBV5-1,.,TGCGCCAGCGGACAGGGTATCGATACGCAGTATTTT,CASGQGIDTQYF
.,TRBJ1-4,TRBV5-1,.,TGCGCCAGCAGCTTGGGGCCTCGGGGGGAGGCAACTAATGAAAAACTGTTTTTT,CASSLGPRGEATNEKLFF
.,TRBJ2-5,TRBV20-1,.,TGCAGTTTTCTAGGAGAGACCCAGTACTTC,CSFLGETQYF
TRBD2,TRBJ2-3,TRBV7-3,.,TGTGCCAGCAGCTTAAGGCTAGCGGGAAGCACAGATACGCAGTATTTT,CASSLRLAGSTDTQYF
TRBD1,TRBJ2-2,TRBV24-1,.,TGTGCCACTCAACCTGCCGGGACAGGGAACACCGGGGAGCTGTTTTTT,CATQPAGTGNTGELFF
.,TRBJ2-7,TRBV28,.,TGTGCCAGCAGTCCCCCTACCGTCCGACGCTCCTACGAGCAGTACTTC,CASSPPTVRRSYEQYF
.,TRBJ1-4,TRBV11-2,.,TGTGCCAGCAGCACCCTCCCGGGCAGACCAAATGAAAAACTGTTTTTT,CASSTLPGRPNEKLFF
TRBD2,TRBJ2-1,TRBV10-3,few,TGTGCCATCAGGGGACTAGGAGACAATGAGCAGTTCTTC,CAIRGLGDNEQFF
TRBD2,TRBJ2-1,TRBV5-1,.,TGCGCCAGCAGCTTTGGCGGGAGCTTCGATGAGCAGTTCTTC,CASSFGGSFDEQFF
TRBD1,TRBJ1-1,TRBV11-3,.,TGTGCCAGCAGCTTAGGAACGGGACAGGGGGCCTACACTGAAGCTTTCTTT,CASSLGTGQGAYTEAFF
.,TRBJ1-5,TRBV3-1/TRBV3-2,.,TGTGCCAGCAGCCCACACAGGGCCGATCAGCCCCAGCATTTT,CASSPHRADQPQHF
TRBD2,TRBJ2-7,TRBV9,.,TGTGCCAGCAGCGTAGGGCCTAGCGGACCATACGAGCAGTACTTC,CASSVGPSGPYEQYF
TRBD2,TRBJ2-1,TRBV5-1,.,TGCGCCAGCAGCTGGACTAGCGGGAGTCGGAATGAGCAGTTCTTC,CASSWTSGSRNEQFF
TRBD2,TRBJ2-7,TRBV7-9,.,TGTGCCAGCAGCTTAGCAGGGACTAGCTACGAGCAGTACTTC,CASSLAGTSYEQYF
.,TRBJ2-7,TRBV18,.,TGTGCCAGCTCACCCAATAACGAGCAGTACTTC,CASSPNNEQYF
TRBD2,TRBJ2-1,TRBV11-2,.,TGTGCCAGCAGCTTTAGTAACCTAGCGGGAGTAGGTGAGCAGTTCTTC,CASSFSNLAGVGEQFF
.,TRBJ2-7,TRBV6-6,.,TGTGCCAGCAGTTACGGCCTCAGGTCCTACGAGCAGTACTTC,CASSYGLRSYEQYF
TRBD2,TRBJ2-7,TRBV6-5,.,TGTGCCAGCAGTTATGATGTCGGGAGGGCCCACTACGAGCAGTACTTC,CASSYDVGRAHYEQYF
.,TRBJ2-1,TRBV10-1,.,TGCGCCAGCAGTGAACCTCCGGGATGGACTTATAGTGAGCAGTTCTTC,CASSEPPGWTYSEQFF
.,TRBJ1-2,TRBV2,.,TGTGCCAGCAGCCCCCATGGTGGGGGGATCCCCAGCGGCTACACCTTC,CASSPHGGGIPSGYTF
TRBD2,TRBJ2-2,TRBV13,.,TGTGCCAGCAGCCCTCGGACTAGCGGGAACACCGGGGAGCTGTTTTTT,CASSPRTSGNTGELFF
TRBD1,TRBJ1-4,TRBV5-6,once,TGTGCCAGCAGCTGGGACAGGGGGGGAAAACTGTTTTTT,CASSWDRGGKLFF
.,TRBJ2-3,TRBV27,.,TGTGCCAGCACCTACCGAGGACGTGTCGATACGCAGTATTTT,CASTYRGRVDTQYF
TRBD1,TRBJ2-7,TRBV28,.,TGTGCCAGCTCCCCAGGTTTCGGGACAGGGATCCCCTACGAGCAGTACTTC,CASSPGFGTGIPYEQYF
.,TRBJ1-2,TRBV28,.,TGTGCCAGCGGCTCACCCTTGAGTGGCTACACCTTC,CASGSPLSGYTF